The T cell receptor (beta chain) described here comes from a study of technical replicates of blood from a few donors. V lost 3 bases to trimming and J lost 2 bases; unmatched junction nucleotides: 8. CDR3 length equals 16 residues. Clones were sequenced by immunoSEQ multiplex PCR, and TCRdb holds only the in-frame ones, with some missing. The sample lists over 70,000 clones, around 93% occurring once. This TCR came from a human donor in good health. Specimen: T cells isolated from PBMCs. The chain recombines TRBV23-1 with TRBJ2-3, with 7 bases that match TRBD1. TRBV23-1 is assigned to the ORF class and has an uncertain function. CDR3 sequence: CASSHYPDRFTDTQYF. As DNA, the CDR3 is TGCGCCAGCAGTCACTATCCGGACAGGTTCACAGATACGCAGTATTTT.